These 23 T cell receptor beta chains were all obtained from the same sample, sequenced in a study of post-analysis software for immune sequencing data. Study-wide findings and caveats: Controls showed lower frequencies than patients for 5 or 6 TRBV segments, and TRBV5-6, TRBV5-1 and TRBV20-1 were among these.

Incorporated into the TCR beta cDNA libraries were unique molecular identifiers, which served to reduce PCR and sequencing biases. Via MiXCR, TCRdb re-called the PCR reads, giving one row per CDR3 protein. Of some 500,000 distinct CDR3 sequences listed, around 40% are singletons. The antigens of these receptors remain unknown. The sequencing sample was made of blood. The receptor set was obtained from a girl under 18 with multiple sclerosis.

The chain employs TRBV18 and TRBJ2-5, with 8 bases that match TRBD1. The J call is in doubt because the DNA end fits TRBJ2-7 better. Germline values: CDR1 KGHSH, CDR2 LQKENI. The CDR3 runs to 15 residues. This CDR3 is CASSPPEAGGHEQYF. As DNA, the CDR3 is TGTGCCAGCTCACCACCGGAGGCAGGGGGCCACGAGCAGTACTTC.

V gene TRBV12-3 or TRBV12-4 combines with J gene TRBJ2-3; D possibly corresponds to TRBD2 (5 bases). Trimming took off 7 bases at V and 6 bases at J, with 17 bases between the two ends. The CDR3 is 14 residues long. The CDR3 sequence is CASIGSRDPDTQYF. In DNA, the CDR3 is TGTGCCAGCATTGGTAGTCGGGATCCGGATACGCAGTATTTT.

J is TRBJ2-1 and V is TRBV6-5; 9 bases are shared with TRBD2. Trimming cost V 9 bases and J 6 bases; bases outside gene matches: 12. The CDR3 sequence is 15 residues long. The germline gives CDR1 MNHEY, CDR2 SVGAGI. The chain's CDR3 is CAREARTSERNEQFF. The DNA for the CDR3 is TGTGCCAGGGAAGCGAGGACTAGCGAGCGCAATGAGCAGTTCTTC.

The chain recombines TRBV20-1 with TRBJ2-1; 11 bases agree with TRBD2. Germline CDR1 DFQATT, CDR2 SNEGSKA (reference sequence). J lost 6 bases, V lost 2 bases, and 6 bases had no gene match. The CDR3 has 15 residues. The CDR3 DNA is TGCAGTGCTAGAAAACTAGCGGGAGTGGTCAATGAGCAGTTCTTC. Its translation: CSARKLAGVVNEQFF.

The chain uses TRBV12-3 or TRBV12-4 and TRBJ2-1; 7 bases fit TRBD2. Trimming took 1 base from V and 6 from J; bases not matched to a gene: 6. The CDR3 totals 15 residues. The CDR3 is CASSLVGLVANEQFF. The CDR3 DNA reads as TGTGCCAGCAGTTTAGTTGGACTAGTTGCCAATGAGCAGTTCTTC.

V is TRBV20-1 and J is TRBJ2-1; D gene uncertain. The CDR3 has 18 amino acids. Trimming took 2 bases from V and 4 from J, leaving 24 bases between them. Per germline, CDR1 DFQATT and CDR2 SNEGSKA (reference sequence). The CDR3, as DNA: TGCAGTGCTAGAATCAGCCGGACGGGTGCCCACACATACAATGAGCAGTTCTTC. Its protein is CSARISRTGAHTYNEQFF.

The CDR3 spells CASSSPTDHSNQPQHF. The CDR3, as DNA: TGTGCCAGCAGTTCCCCGACAGATCATAGCAATCAGCCCCAGCATTTT. This rearrangement joins TRBV28 to TRBJ1-5, with D perhaps matching TRBD1 (5 bases). V lost 4 bases, J lost 0 bases, and 13 bases lay in between. The germline CDR1 and CDR2 sequences are MDHEN and SYDVKM. CDR3 length equals 16 residues. The full variable domain, in which reference TRBV28 and TRBJ1-5 provide the parts outside the CDR3, is DVKVTQSSRYLVKRTGEKVFLECVQDMDHENMFWYRQDPGLGLRLIYFSYDVKMKEKGDIPEGYSVSREKKERFSLILESASTNQTSMYLCASSSPTDHSNQPQHFGDGTRLSIL.

The table lists this clonotype with a few counts. The chain recombines TRBV29-1 with TRBJ1-1, with TRBD1 matching over 9 bases. Trimming cost V 4 bases and J 3 bases; bases outside gene matches: 3. Germline CDR1 reads SQVTM; CDR2 reads ANQGSEA. This CDR3 has 13 residues. The CDR3, as DNA: TGCAGCGTTGGAGACAGGGGGTACACTGAAGCTTTCTTT. Translating it yields CSVGDRGYTEAFF.

The V and J genes are TRBV14 and TRBJ1-2; a weak D match, TRBD1 (5 bases). Germline CDR1 reads SGHDN; CDR2 reads FVKESK. With 1 base removed from V and 7 bases from J, the gap between germline ends came to 10 bases. The length of the CDR3 is 13 residues. In DNA, the CDR3 is TGTGCCAGCAGCCAAGTGAAGGGGAGTGGCTACACCTTC. As protein: CASSQVKGSGYTF.

CDR3 amino acids: CASSAWTNYEQYF. CDR3 bases: TGCGCCAGCAGCGCATGGACCAACTACGAGCAGTACTTC. The gene calls are TRBV4-1 and TRBJ2-7; D remains ambiguous. The CDR3 is 13 residues long. Trimming cost V 5 bases and J 3 bases, with 11 bases left between them. The germline V gene encodes CDR1 MGHRA and CDR2 YSYEKL.

This chain links TRBV20-1 with TRBJ2-1; D ambiguous. Germline CDR1 reads DFQATT; CDR2 reads SNEGSKA (reference sequence). The germline V and J ends were trimmed by 2 bases and 0 bases, with 14 bases remaining between them. The CDR3 is 16 residues long. The CDR3 here is CSARIGRLSSYNEQFF. Here the CDR3 DNA reads TGCAGTGCTAGAATTGGGCGCCTGAGCTCCTACAATGAGCAGTTCTTC.

This sequence joins TRBV5-1 and TRBJ2-5; TRBD2 agrees at 13 bases. TRBJ2-7 matches the DNA end more closely, so the J call is doubtful. Germline V gene lookup returns CDR1 SGHRS and CDR2 YFSETQ. This CDR3 comprises 18 residues. CDR3: CASRDQPMGTSGINEQYF. The CDR3 coding sequence is TGCGCCAGCAGGGACCAACCGATGGGGACTAGCGGGATCAACGAGCAGTACTTC.

V is TRBV15 and J is TRBJ1-1; 7 positions match TRBD1. The CDR3 runs to 16 residues. Per the germline V gene, CDR1 is LNHNV and CDR2 is YYDKDF (reference sequence). The V gene end was trimmed by 1 base and the J gene end by 1 base; junction bases not matched to a gene: 6. The CDR3 sequence is CATSRGTGRKNTEAFF. CDR3 bases: TGTGCCACCAGCAGAGGGACAGGTCGGAAGAACACTGAAGCTTTCTTT. The full variable domain, in which reference TRBV15 and TRBJ1-1 provide the parts outside the CDR3, is DAMVIQNPRYQVTQFGKPVTLSCSQTLNHNVMYWYQQKSSQAPKLLFHYYDKDFNNEADTPDNFQSRRPNTSFCFLDIRSPGLGDTAMYLCATSRGTGRKNTEAFFGQGTRLTVV.

This clonotype came up a few times. This sequence joins TRBV5-1 and TRBJ2-7; 7 bases are a match to TRBD1. The CDR3 has 16 residues. Germline CDR1 is SGHRS and CDR2 is YFSETQ. After removal of 4 bases from V and 3 bases from J, the junction contained 13 bases not matched to a gene. CDR3 loop: CASSRGDRAINYEQYF. The CDR3 DNA reads TGCGCCAGCAGCAGGGGAGACAGGGCGATAAACTACGAGCAGTACTTC.

DNA of the CDR3: TGTGCCAGCAGTCGGGACAGGGGAATAACTGAAGCTTTCTTT. Translation gives CASSRDRGITEAFF. The chain links TRBV6-5 to TRBJ1-1; TRBD1 matches 10 bases. Germline values: CDR1 MNHEY, CDR2 SVGAGI. The CDR3 consists of 14 residues. With V trimmed by 5 bases and J by 5 bases, 5 bases remained unmatched.

Turning to this clonotype: At one boundary the junction diverges from the germline segment, which might be a read error. The chain is built from TRBV27 and TRBJ2-5; 12 nucleotides align to TRBD2. This CDR3 comprises 16 residues. Germline loops: CDR1 MNHEY, CDR2 SMNVEV (reference sequence). This CDR3 reads CTSSPLGLAGSNEQYF. The CDR3 DNA reads TGTACCAGCAGTCCCTTGGGACTAGCGGGTTCCAATGAGCAGTACTTC.

This clonotype was found a few times. The J gene is TRBJ2-7, the V gene TRBV28, with 14 bases lining up with TRBD2. The CDR3 is made up of 17 amino acids. The V gene's germline CDR1 is MDHEN and CDR2 SYDVKM. V lost 5 bases to trimming and J lost 4 bases; unmatched junction nucleotides: 10. The CDR3 DNA reads as TGTGCCAGCAGTCTAAACCCCGGGACTAGCGGGAGATACGAGCAGTACTTC. Translated, it gives CASSLNPGTSGRYEQYF.

The rearrangement joins TRBV12-3 or TRBV12-4 to TRBJ2-1; 9 positions match TRBD2. V shed 6 bases, J shed 8 bases, and the junction held 8 bases outside the gene matches. The CDR3 has 14 amino acids. The CDR3 DNA sequence: TGTGCCAGCAGGCTTAGCGGGAGTACGGATGAGCAGTTCTTC. Its translation is CASRLSGSTDEQFF.

The chain has TRBV5-5 and TRBJ2-1; no clear D gene. The germline gives CDR1 SGHKS, CDR2 YYEKEE (reference sequence). The CDR3 spans 15 residues. The V end was cut by 3 bases, the J end by 1 base, with 11 bases between. The CDR3 bases are TGTGCCAGCAGCTCCCGCTTACAGTCCTACAATGAGCAGTTCTTC. Its translation is CASSSRLQSYNEQFF.

The rearrangement links TRBV29-1 to TRBJ2-5; 9 bases map to TRBD1. The V gene end was trimmed by 6 bases and the J gene end by 5 bases; junction bases not matched to a gene: 10. Germline V gives CDR1 SQVTM, CDR2 ANQGSEA. CDR3 size: 14 residues. For the CDR3, the DNA is TGCAGCGTGAAAACCGGGACAGGGCGCGAGACCCAGTACTTC. Translation gives CSVKTGTGRETQYF.

The chain employs TRBV7-6 and TRBJ1-1, with D hard to call. The germline V gene has CDR1 SGHVS and CDR2 FNYEAQ. Trimming took off 4 bases at V and 7 bases at J, with 10 bases between the two ends. This CDR3 spans 12 amino acids. This CDR3 is CASSSETLEAFF. CDR3 coding DNA: TGTGCCAGCAGCTCGGAAACCCTTGAAGCTTTCTTT.

The V and J genes are TRBV20-1 and TRBJ2-7; possible D gene TRBD2, 6 bases. In germline, CDR1 is DFQATT, CDR2 SNEGSKA (reference sequence). Trimming removed 6 bases from V and 4 bases from J, with 22 bases in between. This CDR3 comprises 15 residues. The DNA for the CDR3 is TGCAGTGCCAGACCCCAGCAGGAGGGCGGTTACGAGCAGTACTTC. This encodes CSARPQQEGGYEQYF.

This clonotype was observed a handful of times. V gene TRBV4-1 combines with J gene TRBJ2-7; a weak D match, TRBD1 (5 bases). Trimming shortened V by 1 base and J by 7 bases, and 23 bases separated the two germline ends. In germline, CDR1 is MGHRA, CDR2 YSYEKL. This CDR3 spans 17 amino acids. This CDR3 is CASSQGPLGAARWEQYF. The CDR3 DNA follows: TGCGCCAGCAGCCAAGGCCCGCTTGGGGCAGCACGTTGGGAGCAGTACTTC.